The next 17 T cell receptor beta chains were all read from a single sample in a study of OX40 agonist ivuxolimab in advanced cancers. Generated by immunoSEQ multiplex PCR, the TCRdb table keeps only in-frame clones and is missing some. The sample includes tens of thousands of clones, approximately 90% seen only once; the top ten take 0.33%. Sequencing was performed on CD4+ or CD8+ T cells sorted from blood, taken in a trial of the OX40 agonist ivuxolimab. The receptors stem from an adult with an advanced solid tumor such as melanoma, head and neck, liver or kidney cancer.

This chain uses TRBV5-1 with TRBJ2-1; 16 bases agree with TRBD2. Germline V gives CDR1 SGHRS, CDR2 YFSETQ. The CDR3 covers 20 residues. J was trimmed by 7 bases and V by 1 base; bases with no gene match: 14. CDR3 sequence reads: CASSLLVGSGTSGRGNEQFF. The CDR3 DNA reads TGCGCCAGCAGCTTGTTGGTTGGCTCCGGGACTAGCGGGAGGGGGAATGAGCAGTTCTTC.

V usage is TRBV4-3 and J usage is TRBJ2-7; 9 bases agree with TRBD1. The length of the CDR3 is 18 residues. Germline V gene data show CDR1 as LGHNA and CDR2 as YSLEER. Trimming removed 0 bases from V and 3 bases from J; junction bases left unmatched: 12. CDR3 in DNA: TGCGCCAGCAGCCAAGAGGCCACCCGATGGGACAGGGTCTACGAGCAGTACTTC. Its translation: CASSQEATRWDRVYEQYF.

The chain employs TRBV7-2 and TRBJ2-3, with D tentatively TRBD2 (6 bases). The CDR3 spans 16 residues. The V end was cut by 1 base, the J end by 0 bases, with 11 bases between. Germline V gives CDR1 SGHTA, CDR2 FQGNSA. CDR3 region: CASSLVGGTSTDTQYF. CDR3 DNA sequence: TGTGCCAGCAGCTTAGTCGGCGGGACGAGCACAGATACGCAGTATTTT.

This chain connects TRBV9 to TRBJ2-7; D is ambiguous. The CDR3 is made up of 14 amino acids. Germline V gene lookup returns CDR1 SGDLS and CDR2 YYNGEE. V was trimmed by 2 bases and J by 6 bases, leaving 15 bases between them. The chain's CDR3 is CASSVQAGFFEQYF. In DNA form, the CDR3 reads TGTGCCAGCAGCGTCCAAGCTGGATTTTTCGAGCAGTACTTC.

The CDR3 reads CASSLAGAQETQYF. The CDR3 nucleotides are TGTGCCAGCAGCTTGGCTGGGGCCCAAGAGACCCAGTACTTC. This sequence joins TRBV5-6 and TRBJ2-5, with D possibly matching TRBD1 (5 bases). Trimming pared 0 bases from V and 1 base from J, leaving 7 bases between. Germline loops: CDR1 SGHDT, CDR2 YYEEEE. The length of the CDR3 is 14 residues.

V gene TRBV27 combines with J gene TRBJ2-7; unclear D gene. Trimming left V 6 bases short and J 5 bases short, with 17 bases between. The CDR3 extends over 14 amino acids. CDR1 and CDR2 (germline): MNHEY, SMNVEV (reference sequence). In DNA form, the CDR3 reads TGTGCCAGCAGCGCGTCGCGCTGGCTCGACGAGCAGTACTTC. It translates to CASSASRWLDEQYF.

The chain's CDR3 is CASSLGTPVGIYEQYF. The CDR3 bases are TGCGCCAGCAGCTTGGGGACACCCGTTGGGATTTACGAGCAGTACTTC. The J gene is TRBJ2-7, the V gene TRBV5-1, with D perhaps TRBD1 (5 bases). Trimming pared 0 bases from V and 4 bases from J, leaving 17 bases between. The CDR3 runs 16 residues. Germline CDR1 is SGHRS and CDR2 is YFSETQ.

This chain links TRBV7-6 with TRBJ2-1; 8 bases match TRBD2. Per germline, CDR1 SGHVS and CDR2 FNYEAQ. The V segment lost 5 bases and the J segment 6 bases; nucleotides outside the gene matches: 6. CDR3 length equals 14 residues. CDR3 in DNA: TGTGCCAGCAGCAAAGGGACTAGTCCCAATGAGCAGTTCTTC. It specifies CASSKGTSPNEQFF.

The V gene is TRBV5-1, the J gene TRBJ1-5; D is unclear. The germline CDR1 and CDR2 sequences are SGHRS and YFSETQ. V gave up 1 base and J gave up 4 bases, with 15 bases separating them. This CDR3 is 16 amino acids long. CDR3 protein: CASSLSVDFRNQPQHF. The CDR3 coding sequence is TGCGCCAGCAGCTTGTCAGTCGACTTTCGGAATCAGCCCCAGCATTTT.

This rearrangement joins TRBV4-3 to TRBJ1-5; D is ambiguous. The CDR3 is 13 amino acids. Trimming stripped 4 bases from V and 4 bases from J, with 8 bases between. CDR1 is LGHNA, CDR2 YSLEER, per germline. The CDR3 coding sequence is TGCGCCAGCAGCCTAGGGCGGAATCAGCCCCAGCATTTT. Its protein is CASSLGRNQPQHF.

The rearrangement uses TRBV10-1 and TRBJ2-1; 11 bases map to TRBD2. The CDR3 is made up of 13 amino acids. The V and J ends lost 8 bases and 8 bases, in that order; junction bases with no gene match: 5. The germline V gene encodes CDR1 WNHNN and CDR2 SYGVQD (reference sequence). CDR3 DNA sequence: TGCGCCAGCTACTCTAGCGGGAGGTATGAGCAGTTCTTC. Its translation: CASYSSGRYEQFF.

The gene calls are TRBV4-3 and TRBJ2-1; 8 bases fit TRBD2. The CDR3 spans 16 residues. V gave up 4 bases and J gave up 5 bases; unmatched junction bases: 10. Germline V lookup: CDR1 LGHNA, CDR2 YSLEER. The CDR3 region is CASSPTFGGGNNEQFF. The CDR3 bases are TGCGCCAGCAGCCCCACCTTCGGGGGGGGGAACAATGAGCAGTTCTTC.

The chain uses TRBV7-8 and TRBJ2-5, with 9 nucleotides matching TRBD1. This CDR3 comprises 15 residues. Per the germline V gene, CDR1 is SGHVS and CDR2 is FQNEAQ. The J segment lost 5 bases and the V segment lost 4 bases, leaving 8 bases of the junction unmatched. Here the CDR3 reads CASSSDRGEGETQYF. DNA for the CDR3: TGTGCCAGCAGCTCAGACAGGGGGGAGGGGGAGACCCAGTACTTC.

V is TRBV21-1 and J is TRBJ1-2; the table's D call, TRBD1, has no DNA check behind it. TRBV21-1 has pseudogene status. The CDR3 has 17 amino acids. The CDR3 here is CASSKVNPGQGRDGYTF. Written as DNA, the CDR3 is TGTGCCAGCAGCAAAGTCAACCCGGGACAGGGACGGGATGGCTACACCTTC.

A few counts support this clone. The rearrangement uses TRBV5-6 and TRBJ2-7; D might be TRBD2 (6 bases). CDR1 and CDR2 (germline): SGHDT, YYEEEE. Between the trimmed V and J ends, which lost 2 bases and 6 bases, there was a span of 12 bases. This CDR3 has 13 residues. Here the CDR3 DNA reads TGTGCCAGCAGCTTTCGGGGGACGGGCGAGCAGTACTTC. Its protein product is CASSFRGTGEQYF.

The genes are TRBV12-1 and TRBJ1-1; the DNA was not used to check the table's D call, TRBD1. TRBV12-1 is designated a pseudogene. The CDR3 has 18 amino acids. The CDR3 here is CASSFAWQGAHSGTEAFF. The DNA for the CDR3 is TGTGCCAGCAGCTTTGCGTGGCAGGGGGCGCATTCGGGCACTGAAGCTTTCTTT.

This clone has just one count. The chain combines TRBV18 with TRBJ2-3, with 7 positions matching TRBD1. Germline trimming cut 3 bases from V and 3 bases from J; bases unmatched to any gene: 12. Germline V gene sequence: CDR1 KGHSH, CDR2 LQKENI. The CDR3 has 17 residues. The DNA for the CDR3 is TGTGCCAGCTCACCTTCACCGTCCAGGGGGAGTACAGATACGCAGTATTTT. Protein: CASSPSPSRGSTDTQYF.